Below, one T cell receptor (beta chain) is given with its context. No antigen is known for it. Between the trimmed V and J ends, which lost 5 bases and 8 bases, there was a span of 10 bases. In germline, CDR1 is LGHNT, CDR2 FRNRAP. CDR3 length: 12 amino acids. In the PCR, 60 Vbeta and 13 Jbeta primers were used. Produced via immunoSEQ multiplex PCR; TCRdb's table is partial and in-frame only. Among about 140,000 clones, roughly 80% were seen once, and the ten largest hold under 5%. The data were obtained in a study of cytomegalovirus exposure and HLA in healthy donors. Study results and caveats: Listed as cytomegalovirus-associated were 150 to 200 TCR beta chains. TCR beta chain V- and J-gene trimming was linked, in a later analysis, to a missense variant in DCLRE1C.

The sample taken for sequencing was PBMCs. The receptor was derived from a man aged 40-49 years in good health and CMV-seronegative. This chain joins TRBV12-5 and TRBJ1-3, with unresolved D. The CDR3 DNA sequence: TGTGCTAGTGGTCCCTCAACAGACACCATATATTTT. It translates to CASGPSTDTIYF.